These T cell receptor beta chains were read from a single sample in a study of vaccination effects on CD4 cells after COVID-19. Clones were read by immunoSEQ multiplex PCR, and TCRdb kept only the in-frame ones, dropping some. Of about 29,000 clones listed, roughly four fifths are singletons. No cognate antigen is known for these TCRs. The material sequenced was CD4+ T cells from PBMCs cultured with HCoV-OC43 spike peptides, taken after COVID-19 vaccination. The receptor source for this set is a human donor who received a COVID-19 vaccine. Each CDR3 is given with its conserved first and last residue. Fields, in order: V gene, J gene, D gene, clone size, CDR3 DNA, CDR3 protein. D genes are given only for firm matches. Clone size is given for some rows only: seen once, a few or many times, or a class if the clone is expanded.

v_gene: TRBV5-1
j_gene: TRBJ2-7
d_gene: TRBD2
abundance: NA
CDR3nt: TGCGCCAGCAGTCTAGCGGGAGCGAACTACGAGCAGTACTTC
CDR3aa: CASSLAGANYEQYF

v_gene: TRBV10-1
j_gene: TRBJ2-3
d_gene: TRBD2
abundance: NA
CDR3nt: TGCGCCAGCAGTTGGCTAGCGGGAGTAACAGATACGCAGTATTTT
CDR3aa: CASSWLAGVTDTQYF

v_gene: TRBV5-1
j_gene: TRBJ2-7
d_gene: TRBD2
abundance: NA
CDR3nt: TGCGCCAGCAGTCCCGGGACTAGCGGATTATCCTACGAGCAGTACTTC
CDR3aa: CASSPGTSGLSYEQYF

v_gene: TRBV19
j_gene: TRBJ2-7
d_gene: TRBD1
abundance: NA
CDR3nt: TGTGCCAGTACCGAGGGAACAGGGGGCTACGAGCAGTACTTC
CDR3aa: CASTEGTGGYEQYF

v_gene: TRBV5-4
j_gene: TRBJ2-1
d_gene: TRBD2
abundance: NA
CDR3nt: TGTGCCAGCAGCTCGGTTAGCGGGAGCTCCTACAATGAGCAGTTCTTC
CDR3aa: CASSSVSGSSYNEQFF

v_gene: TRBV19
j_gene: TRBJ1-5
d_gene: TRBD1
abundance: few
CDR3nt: TGTGCCAGTACGAAAACAGGGGTGAGTCGCAATCAGCCCCAGCATTTT
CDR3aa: CASTKTGVSRNQPQHF

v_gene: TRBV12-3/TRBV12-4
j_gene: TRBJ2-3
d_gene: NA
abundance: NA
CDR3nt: TGTGCCAGCAGCTTGGACGTGTCAGATACGCAGTATTTT
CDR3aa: CASSLDVSDTQYF

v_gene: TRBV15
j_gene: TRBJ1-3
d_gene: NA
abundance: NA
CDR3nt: TGTGCCACCAGCTCAAACTCTGGAAACACCATATATTTT
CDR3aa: CATSSNSGNTIYF

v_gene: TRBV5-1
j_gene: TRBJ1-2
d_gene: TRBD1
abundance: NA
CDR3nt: TGCGCCAGCAGCTTGGGGGACAGGCATTATGGCTACACCTTC
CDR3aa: CASSLGDRHYGYTF

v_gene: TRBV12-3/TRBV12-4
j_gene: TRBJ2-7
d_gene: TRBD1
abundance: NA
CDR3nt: TGTGCCAGCAAACGAGGGGGGACAGGGCCTTCGTGG
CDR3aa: CASKRGGTGPSW

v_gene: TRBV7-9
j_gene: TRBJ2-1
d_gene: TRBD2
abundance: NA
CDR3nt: TGTGCCAGCAGCTTAGGGGGGACGACTAGCGGGGGGAGCTACAATGAGCAGTTCTTC
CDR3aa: CASSLGGTTSGGSYNEQFF

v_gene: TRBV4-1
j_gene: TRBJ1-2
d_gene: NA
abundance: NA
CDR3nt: TGCGCCAGCAGCCAAGGTGGCGGGGGCCCCTTCTATGGCTACACCTTC
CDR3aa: CASSQGGGGPFYGYTF

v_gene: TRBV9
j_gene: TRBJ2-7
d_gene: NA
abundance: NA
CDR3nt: TGTGCCAGCAGCGTAGGGACCACAGACCCCTACGAGCAGTACTTC
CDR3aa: CASSVGTTDPYEQYF

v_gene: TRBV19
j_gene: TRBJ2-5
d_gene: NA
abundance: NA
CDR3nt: TGTGCCAGTAGTAGGATTAGCGGCCCGAAGGAGACCCAGTACTTC
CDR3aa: CASSRISGPKETQYF